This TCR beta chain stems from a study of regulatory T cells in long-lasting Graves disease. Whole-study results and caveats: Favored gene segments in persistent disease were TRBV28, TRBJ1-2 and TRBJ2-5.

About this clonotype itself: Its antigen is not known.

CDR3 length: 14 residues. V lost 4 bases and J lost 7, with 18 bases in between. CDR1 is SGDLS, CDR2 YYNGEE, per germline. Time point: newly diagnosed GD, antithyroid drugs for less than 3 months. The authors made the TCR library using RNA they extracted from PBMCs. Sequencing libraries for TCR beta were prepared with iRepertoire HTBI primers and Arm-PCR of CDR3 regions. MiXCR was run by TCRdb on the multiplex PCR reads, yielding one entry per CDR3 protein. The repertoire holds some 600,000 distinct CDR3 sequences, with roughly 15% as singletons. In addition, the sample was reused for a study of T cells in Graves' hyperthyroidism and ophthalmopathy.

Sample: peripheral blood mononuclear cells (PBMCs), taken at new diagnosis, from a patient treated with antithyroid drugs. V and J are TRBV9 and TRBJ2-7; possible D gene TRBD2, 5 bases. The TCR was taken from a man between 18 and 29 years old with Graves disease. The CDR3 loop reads CASSPRAYTGEQYF. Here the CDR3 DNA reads TGTGCCAGCAGCCCTCGGGCGTATACGGGGGAGCAGTACTTC.